These 18 T cell receptor beta chains originate from one sample sequenced in a study of control samples from healthy donors and cancer patients. Data came from immunoSEQ multiplex PCR; TCRdb stores just in-frame clones and leaves some out. In the table there are roughly 450,000 clones, 90% of which are singletons. Input material: PBMCs. Every receptor here comes from a man aged 35 to 55 with head and neck cancer.

The V call is TRBV2, the J call TRBJ1-1; D not certain. The germline V and J ends were trimmed by 6 bases and 1 base, with 9 bases remaining between them. CDR3 length: 13 residues. Germline V CDR1 and CDR2: SNHLY, FYNNEI. The CDR3 loop reads CASRWTGNTEAFF. In nucleotides, the CDR3 is TGTGCCAGCAGGTGGACTGGGAACACTGAAGCTTTCTTT.

The gene calls are TRBV7-8 and TRBJ2-3; D is perhaps TRBD2 (6 bases). Trimming cost V 5 bases and J 4 bases, with 10 bases left between them. This CDR3 comprises 13 residues. The V gene's germline CDR1 is SGHVS and CDR2 FQNEAQ. Here the CDR3 DNA reads TGTGCCAGCAGCGGAGGGGTGGCAGATACGCAGTATTTT. It specifies CASSGGVADTQYF.

This chain connects TRBV24-1 to TRBJ2-2; perhaps D is TRBD1 or TRBD2 (5 bases each). The ends were cut back, 5 bases at V and 5 bases at J, with 14 bases in the middle. Germline V lookup: CDR1 KGHDR, CDR2 SFDVKD. The CDR3 consists of 15 residues. The CDR3 region is CATSVGTLSTGELFF. CDR3 nucleotides: TGTGCCACCAGTGTAGGGACGCTCTCGACCGGGGAGCTGTTTTTT.

This clone was recorded a few times. This chain uses TRBV27 with TRBJ1-4; no reliable D call. CDR3 size: 14 residues. Trimming cost V 8 bases and J 0 bases, with 10 bases left between them. Germline assignment: CDR1 MNHEY and CDR2 SMNVEV (reference sequence). Here the CDR3 DNA reads TGTGCCAGCGGGTACTTCGCAACTAATGAAAAACTGTTTTTT. Translating gives CASGYFATNEKLFF.

This sequence joins TRBV18 and TRBJ1-4; D is unclear. V lost 1 base and J 8 bases, leaving 20 bases between the germline ends. This CDR3 spans 17 amino acids. Germline assignment: CDR1 KGHSH and CDR2 LQKENI. The CDR3 region has the DNA TGTGCCAGCTCACCACGTACAAACCCCGGGTCTCGGGAAAAACTGTTTTTT. This gives the protein CASSPRTNPGSREKLFF.

The genes are TRBV19 and TRBJ1-1; D uncertain. The CDR3 has 13 amino acids. With 3 bases removed from V and 2 bases from J, the gap between germline ends came to 7 bases. Germline V gene lookup returns CDR1 LNHDA and CDR2 SQIVND (reference sequence). CDR3 in DNA: TGTGCCAGTAGTATTCTATTAAACACTGAAGCTTTCTTT. Protein: CASSILLNTEAFF.

The V and J genes are TRBV11-3 and TRBJ2-2; 7 nucleotides line up with TRBD1. The germline V gene encodes CDR1 SGHNT and CDR2 YENEEA. After removal of 5 bases from V and 5 bases from J, the junction contained 5 bases not matched to a gene. This CDR3 comprises 14 residues. CDR3 DNA: TGTGCCAGCAGCCTATACAGGGGAACCGGGGAGCTGTTTTTT. Translating it yields CASSLYRGTGELFF.

V gene TRBV9 combines with J gene TRBJ2-7; D gene ambiguous. Trimming shortened V by 0 bases and J by 3 bases, and 7 bases separated the two germline ends. The length of the CDR3 is 13 residues. Germline V gene sequence: CDR1 SGDLS, CDR2 YYNGEE. The DNA of the CDR3 is TGTGCCAGCAGCGTAGAGCCCGGCTACGAGCAGTACTTC. Translation: CASSVEPGYEQYF.

This rearrangement joins TRBV5-4 to TRBJ2-5; D is ambiguous. The CDR3 has 13 residues. The V gene lost 1 base and the J gene lost 4 bases, with 8 bases spanning the gap. From germline, CDR1 is SGHNT and CDR2 YYREEE (reference sequence). The CDR3 coding sequence is TGTGCCAGCAGCTTGAGTGGCATAGAGACCCAGTACTTC. Translating gives CASSLSGIETQYF. The full variable domain, completed using reference TRBV5-4 and TRBJ2-5, is ETGVTQSPTHLIKTRGQQVTLRCSSQSGHNTVSWYQQALGQGPQFIFQYYREEENGRGNFPPRFSGLQFPNYSSELNVNALELDDSALYLCASSLSGIETQYFGPGTRLLVL.

The chain employs TRBV3-1 (or the pseudogene TRBV3-2) and TRBJ1-2; 7 bases line up with TRBD1. V was pared by 4 bases and J by 7 bases, with 6 bases of the junction left unmatched. CDR1 is LGHDT, CDR2 YNNKEL, per germline (reference sequence). The CDR3 spans 13 residues. The CDR3: CASSPTGRPGYTF. CDR3 bases: TGTGCCAGCAGCCCGACAGGGAGACCTGGCTACACCTTC.

As concerns this clone: The junction does not match germline at one end; this may be a read error. The chain combines TRBV7-7 with TRBJ2-7; D remains unclear. CDR1 is SSHAT, CDR2 FNYEAQ, per germline (reference sequence). The CDR3 totals 13 residues. CDR3 nucleotide sequence: TGTGCTAGCAGCCTGGCTGACTCCTACGAGCAGTACTTC. This translates into CASSLADSYEQYF.

This rearrangement joins TRBV19 to TRBJ2-7, with 8 bases fitting TRBD2. The CDR3 is 15 residues long. After removal of 3 bases from V and 3 bases from J, the junction contained 7 bases not matched to a gene. The germline gives CDR1 LNHDA, CDR2 SQIVND (reference sequence). CDR3 nucleotides: TGTGCCAGTAGTATTTCACTAGCGGAAGTCTACGAGCAGTACTTC. It is translated as CASSISLAEVYEQYF. The full variable domain, its missing parts supplied by reference TRBV19 and TRBJ2-7, is DGGITQSPKYLFRKEGQNVTLSCEQNLNHDAMYWYRQDPGQGLRLIYYSQIVNDFQKGDIAEGYSVSREKKESFPLTVTSAQKNPTAFYLCASSISLAEVYEQYFGPGTRLTVT.

The chain combines TRBV6-1 with TRBJ1-5; 7 nucleotides agree with TRBD1. Trimming at V came to 4 bases and at J to 0 bases, leaving 9 bases not matched to a gene. The CDR3 totals 17 residues. CDR1 and CDR2 (germline): MNHNS, SASEGT. As DNA, the CDR3 is TGTGCCAGCAGTGCAGGGACAGCTTTCTATAGCAATCAGCCCCAGCATTTT. The encoded protein is CASSAGTAFYSNQPQHF.

The chain carries TRBV5-1 and TRBJ2-2; D is uncertain. CDR1 and CDR2 (germline): SGHRS, YFSETQ. The length of the CDR3 is 15 residues. V lost 0 bases and J lost 1, with 7 bases in between. CDR3: CASSLAQGNTGELFF. In DNA, the CDR3 is TGCGCCAGCAGCTTGGCCCAAGGGAACACCGGGGAGCTGTTTTTT.

The chain employs TRBV6-5 and TRBJ2-7; 9 bases are shared with TRBD1. Germline V gene data show CDR1 as MNHEY and CDR2 as SVGAGI. V trimming: 4 bases; J trimming: 0 bases; junction bases outside the gene matches: 4. This CDR3 contains 15 residues. The CDR3 reads CASSSGTGHSYEQYF. CDR3 sequence (DNA): TGTGCCAGCAGTTCCGGGACAGGGCACTCCTACGAGCAGTACTTC.

CDR3 sequence reads: CASSHGETQYF. In DNA, the CDR3 is TGTGCCAGCAGCCACGGGGAGACCCAGTACTTC. The V and J genes are TRBV3-1 (or the pseudogene TRBV3-2) and TRBJ2-5; D is undetermined. Trimming left V 3 bases short and J 5 bases short, with 4 bases between. The CDR3 has 11 residues. Germline V gene sequence: CDR1 LGHDT, CDR2 YNNKEL (reference sequence).

The rearrangement joins TRBV7-3 to TRBJ2-5, with 7 positions matching TRBD1. The CDR3 extends over 15 amino acids. Unmatched junction bases numbered 3, after V lost 2 bases and J lost 0 bases. Germline CDR1 SGHTA, CDR2 FQGTGA. The CDR3 coding sequence is TGTGCCAGCAGCTTACCCGGGACAGACCAAGAGACCCAGTACTTC. Translating gives CASSLPGTDQETQYF. The whole variable domain, remainder taken from reference TRBV7-3 and TRBJ2-5, is GAGVSQTPSNKVTEKGKYVELRCDPISGHTALYWYRQSLGQGPEFLIYFQGTGAADDSGLPNDRFFAVRPEGSVSTLKIQRTERGDSAVYLCASSLPGTDQETQYFGPGTRLLVL.

The DNA for the CDR3 is TGTGCCAGCACCAAAACAGGGGGCACTTACAATGAGCAGTTCTTC. It specifies CASTKTGGTYNEQFF. This chain links TRBV27 with TRBJ2-1; 9 positions agree with TRBD1. The CDR3 is 15 amino acids. From germline, CDR1 is MNHEY and CDR2 SMNVEV (reference sequence). J gave up 4 bases and V 7 bases, and 8 bases lay outside the gene matches.